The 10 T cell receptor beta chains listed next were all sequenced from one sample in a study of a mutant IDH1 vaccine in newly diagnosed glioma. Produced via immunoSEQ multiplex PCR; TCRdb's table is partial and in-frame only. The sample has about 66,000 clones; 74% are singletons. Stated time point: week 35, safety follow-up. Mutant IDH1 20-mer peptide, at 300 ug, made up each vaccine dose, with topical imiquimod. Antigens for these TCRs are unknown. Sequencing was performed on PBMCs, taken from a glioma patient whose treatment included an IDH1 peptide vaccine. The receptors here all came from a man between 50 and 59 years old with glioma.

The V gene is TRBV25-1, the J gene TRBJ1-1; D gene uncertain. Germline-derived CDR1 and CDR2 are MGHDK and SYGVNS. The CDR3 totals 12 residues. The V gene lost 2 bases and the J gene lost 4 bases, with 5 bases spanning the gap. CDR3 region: CASSEIGTEAFF. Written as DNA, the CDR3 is TGTGCCAGCAGTGAAATCGGCACTGAAGCTTTCTTT.

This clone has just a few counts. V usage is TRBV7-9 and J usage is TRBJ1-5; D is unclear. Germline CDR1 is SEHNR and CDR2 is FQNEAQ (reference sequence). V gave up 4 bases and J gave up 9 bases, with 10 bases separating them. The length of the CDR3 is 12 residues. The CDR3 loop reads CASSSGPPPQHF. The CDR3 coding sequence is TGTGCCAGCAGCTCCGGGCCGCCGCCCCAGCATTTT.

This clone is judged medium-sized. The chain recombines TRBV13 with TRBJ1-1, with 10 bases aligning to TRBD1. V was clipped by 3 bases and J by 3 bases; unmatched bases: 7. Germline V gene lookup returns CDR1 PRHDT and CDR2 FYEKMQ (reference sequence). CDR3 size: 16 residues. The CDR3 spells CASSLPRTGGDTEAFF. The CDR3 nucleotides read TGTGCCAGCAGCTTGCCCCGGACAGGGGGAGACACTGAAGCTTTCTTT.

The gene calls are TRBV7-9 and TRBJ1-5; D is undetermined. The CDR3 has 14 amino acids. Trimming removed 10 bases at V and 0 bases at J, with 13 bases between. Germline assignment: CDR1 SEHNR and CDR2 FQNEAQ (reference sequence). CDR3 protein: CATQGSNSNQPQHF. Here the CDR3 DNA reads TGTGCCACCCAAGGTTCTAATAGCAATCAGCCCCAGCATTTT.

CDR3 residues: CASSQDGNTEAFF. In nucleotides, the CDR3 is TGTGCCAGCTCTCAGGACGGTAACACTGAAGCTTTCTTT. The chain combines TRBV18 with TRBJ1-1; D not resolved. Trimming cost V 6 bases and J 2 bases, with 10 bases left between them. This CDR3 spans 13 amino acids. Germline V lookup: CDR1 KGHSH, CDR2 LQKENI.

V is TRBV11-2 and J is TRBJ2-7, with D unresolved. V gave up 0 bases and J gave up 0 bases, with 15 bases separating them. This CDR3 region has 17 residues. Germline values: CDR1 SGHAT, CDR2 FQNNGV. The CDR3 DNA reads TGTGCCAGCAGCTTAGATGTAGCCCCACCATCCTCCTACGAGCAGTACTTC. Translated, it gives CASSLDVAPPSSYEQYF.

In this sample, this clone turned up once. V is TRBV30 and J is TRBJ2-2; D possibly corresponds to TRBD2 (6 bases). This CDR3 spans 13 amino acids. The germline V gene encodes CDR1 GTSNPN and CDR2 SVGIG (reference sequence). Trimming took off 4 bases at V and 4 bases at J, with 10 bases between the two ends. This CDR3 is CAWTRDSTGELFF. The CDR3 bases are TGTGCCTGGACGCGGGACTCCACCGGGGAGCTGTTTTTT.

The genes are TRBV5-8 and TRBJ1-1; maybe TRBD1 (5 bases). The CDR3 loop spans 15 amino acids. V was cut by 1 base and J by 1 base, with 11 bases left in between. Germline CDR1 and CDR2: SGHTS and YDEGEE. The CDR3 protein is CASSLTGAGNTEAFF. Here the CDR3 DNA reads TGTGCCAGCAGCTTGACAGGAGCCGGGAACACTGAAGCTTTCTTT.

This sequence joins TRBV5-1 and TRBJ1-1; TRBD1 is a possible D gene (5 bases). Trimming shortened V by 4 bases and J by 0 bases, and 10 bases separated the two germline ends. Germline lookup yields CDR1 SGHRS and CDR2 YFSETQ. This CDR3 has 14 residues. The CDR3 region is CASSPGTVNTEAFF. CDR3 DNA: TGCGCCAGCAGCCCCGGGACGGTGAACACTGAAGCTTTCTTT.

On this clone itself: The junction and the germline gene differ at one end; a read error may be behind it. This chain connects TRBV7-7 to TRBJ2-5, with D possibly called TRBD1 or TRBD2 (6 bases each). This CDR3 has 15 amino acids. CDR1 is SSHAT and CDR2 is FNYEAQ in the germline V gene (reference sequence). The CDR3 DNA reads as TGTGCTAGCAGCTTAACGCCAGGGGCGGGGGAGACCCAGTACTTC. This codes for CASSLTPGAGETQYF.